This TCR beta chain originates from a study of tumor and adjacent non-tumor tissue in lung cancer. As for the study in general: Patients were aged 31 to 76, nine to eleven men and about five women, stage I to III. On average, productive TCRbeta reads reached roughly 4 million per sample. Study findings and constraints: In normal lung, the top 100 clones were significantly more dominant than in tumor. Tumor tissue had significantly higher TCR diversity than normal lung.

TCRbeta libraries were built with three rounds of nested PCR, modified from ARM-PCR. TCRdb called the multiplex PCR reads again in MiXCR, with one record for every CDR3 protein. The sample holds 100,000 or so distinct CDR3 sequences, roughly 60% seen once. As regards this clonotype: Its antigen is undetermined.

The template was RNA from unsorted bulk tissue. The normal lung tissue was taken more than 3 cm from the tumor edge. This clonotype originated in a man younger than 40 with non-small cell lung cancer. Sequenced: distant non-tumor lung tissue.

The CDR3 loop is CASSFRGPTDTQYF. The CDR3 coding sequence is TGCGCCAGCAGCTTCAGGGGACCCACAGATACGCAGTATTTT. The chain carries TRBV5-1 and TRBJ2-3; weak D call: TRBD1 (6 bases). Germline V gene lookup returns CDR1 SGHRS and CDR2 YFSETQ. V gave up 2 bases and J gave up 2 bases, with 9 bases separating them. The CDR3 sequence is 14 residues long.